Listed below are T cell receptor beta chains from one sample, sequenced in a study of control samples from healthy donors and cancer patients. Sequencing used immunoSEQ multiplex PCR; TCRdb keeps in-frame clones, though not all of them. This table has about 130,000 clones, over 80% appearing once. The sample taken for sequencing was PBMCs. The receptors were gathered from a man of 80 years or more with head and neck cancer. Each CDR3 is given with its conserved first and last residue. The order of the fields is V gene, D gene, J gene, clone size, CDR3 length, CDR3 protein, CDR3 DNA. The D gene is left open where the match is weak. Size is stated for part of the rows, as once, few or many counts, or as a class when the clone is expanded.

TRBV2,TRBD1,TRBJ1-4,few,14,CASRSGTGNEKLFF,TGTGCCAGCCGCAGCGGGACAGGAAATGAAAAACTGTTTTTT
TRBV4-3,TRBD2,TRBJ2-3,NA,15,CASSLRLAGGDTQYF,TGCGCCAGCAGCCTTCGACTAGCGGGAGGAGATACGCAGTATTTT
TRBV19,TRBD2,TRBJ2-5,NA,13,CATSVGGGETQYF,TGTGCTACTTCGGTGGGGGGGGGAGAGACCCAGTACTTC
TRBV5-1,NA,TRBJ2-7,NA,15,CASSPRQDWSGEQYF,TGCGCCAGCAGCCCCCGACAGGACTGGAGTGGCGAGCAGTACTTC
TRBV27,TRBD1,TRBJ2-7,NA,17,CASSLRTGGRYPYEQYF,TGTGCCAGCAGTCTCCGGACAGGGGGAAGGTATCCCTACGAGCAGTACTTC
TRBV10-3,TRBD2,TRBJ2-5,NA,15,CAISLASGRGETQYF,TGTGCCATCAGTTTGGCTAGCGGGAGGGGGGAGACCCAGTACTTC
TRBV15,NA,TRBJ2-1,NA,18,CATSRDPRRLGSYNEQFF,TGTGCCACCAGCAGAGATCCGAGGCGGTTAGGGTCCTACAATGAGCAGTTCTTC
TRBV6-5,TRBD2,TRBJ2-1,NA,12,CASTSGNNEQFF,TGTGCCAGCACCAGCGGGAACAATGAGCAGTTCTTC
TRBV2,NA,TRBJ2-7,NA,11,CASRQTYEQYF,TGTGCCAGCAGACAGACCTACGAGCAGTACTTC
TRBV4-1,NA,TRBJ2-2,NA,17,CASSQGRLGSNTGELFF,TGCGCCAGCAGCCAAGGGCGGCTAGGTTCGAACACCGGGGAGCTGTTTTTT
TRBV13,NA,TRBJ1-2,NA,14,CASSILQAPYGYTF,TGTGCCAGCAGCATCTTACAGGCGCCCTATGGCTACACCTTC
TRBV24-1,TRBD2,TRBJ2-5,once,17,CATSDSSEREGLETQYF,TGTGCCACCAGTGACTCCTCCGAGCGGGAGGGCCTTGAGACCCAGTACTTC
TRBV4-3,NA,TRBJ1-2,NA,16,CASSHLDSAFNYGYTF,TGCGCCAGCAGCCACTTGGACAGCGCATTTAACTATGGCTACACCTTC
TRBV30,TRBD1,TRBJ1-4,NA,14,CAWSATGANEKLFF,TGTGCCTGGAGTGCGACAGGGGCCAATGAAAAACTGTTTTTT
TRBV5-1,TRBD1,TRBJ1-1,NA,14,CASSRDRDDTEAFF,TGCGCCAGCAGCCGGGACAGGGACGACACTGAAGCTTTCTTT
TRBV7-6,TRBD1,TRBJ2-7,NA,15,CASSLEWQGAHEQYF,TGTGCCAGCAGCTTAGAATGGCAGGGGGCCCACGAGCAGTACTTC
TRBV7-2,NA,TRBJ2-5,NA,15,CASSPGFGGQETQYF,TGTGCCAGCAGCCCCGGATTTGGAGGCCAAGAGACCCAGTACTTC
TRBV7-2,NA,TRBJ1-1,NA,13,CASSQGLGSGAFF,TGTGCCAGCAGCCAAGGACTGGGCTCGGGAGCTTTCTTT
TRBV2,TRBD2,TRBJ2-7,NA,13,CARDGLAGVEQYF,TGTGCCAGAGACGGGCTAGCGGGAGTCGAGCAGTACTTC
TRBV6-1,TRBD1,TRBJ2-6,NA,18,CASSVHRGFSSGANVLTF,TGTGCCAGCAGTGTCCACAGGGGTTTCAGCTCTGGGGCCAACGTCCTGACTTTC
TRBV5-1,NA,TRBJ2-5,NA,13,CASSLGGQETQYF,TGCGCCAGCAGCTTGGGTGGGCAAGAGACCCAGTACTTC
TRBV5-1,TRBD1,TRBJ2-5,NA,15,CASSMGPGDRETQYF,TGCGCCAGCAGCATGGGACCAGGGGACAGGGAGACCCAGTACTTC
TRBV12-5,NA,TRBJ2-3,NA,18,CASGLVSRDVRYTDTQYF,TGTGCTAGTGGTTTGGTATCCAGAGACGTTCGTTACACAGATACGCAGTATTTT
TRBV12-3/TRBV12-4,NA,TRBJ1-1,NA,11,CASSLLVEAFF,TGTGCCAGCAGTTTGCTGGTTGAAGCTTTCTTT
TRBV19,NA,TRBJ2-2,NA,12,CASSPRRGELFF,TGTGCCAGTAGCCCAAGGCGCGGGGAGCTGTTTTTT
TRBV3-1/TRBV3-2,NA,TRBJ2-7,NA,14,CASSPISSSYEQYF,TGTGCCAGCAGCCCCATTTCAAGCAGCTACGAGCAGTACTTC
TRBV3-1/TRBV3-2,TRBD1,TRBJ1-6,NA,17,CASSQDARDRGLSPLHF,TGTGCCAGCAGCCAAGATGCACGGGACAGGGGGCTCTCACCCCTCCACTTT
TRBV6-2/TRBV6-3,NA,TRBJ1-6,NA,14,CASSRDHVASPLHF,TGTGCCAGCAGTCGGGACCACGTCGCTTCACCCCTCCACTTT
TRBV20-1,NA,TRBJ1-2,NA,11,CSASRDYGYTF,TGCAGTGCTAGTCGGGATTATGGCTACACCTTC
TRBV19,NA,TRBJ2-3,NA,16,CASSIGDGRSTDTQYF,TGTGCCAGTAGTATAGGAGACGGGAGAAGCACAGATACGCAGTATTTT
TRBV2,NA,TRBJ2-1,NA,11,CASRRYNEQFF,TGTGCCAGCAGAAGGTACAATGAGCAGTTCTTC
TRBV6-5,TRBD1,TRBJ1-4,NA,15,CASSYAGQGREKLFF,TGTGCCAGCAGTTACGCCGGACAGGGACGTGAAAAACTGTTTTTT
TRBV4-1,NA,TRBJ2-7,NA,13,CASSRITGNEQYF,TGCGCCAGCAGCCGAATAACAGGGAACGAGCAGTACTTC
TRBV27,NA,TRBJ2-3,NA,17,CASSHRVAGASTDTQYF,TGTGCCAGCAGCCATCGGGTGGCGGGGGCTAGCACAGATACGCAGTATTTT
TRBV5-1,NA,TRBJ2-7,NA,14,CASSSGLINYEQYF,TGCGCCAGCAGCTCCGGACTTATCAACTACGAGCAGTACTTC
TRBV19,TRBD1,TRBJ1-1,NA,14,CATTQQGGMDEAFF,TGTGCCACTACCCAGCAGGGGGGGATGGATGAAGCTTTCTTT
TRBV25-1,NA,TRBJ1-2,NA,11,CASSGQYGYTF,TGTGCCAGCAGTGGACAGTATGGCTACACCTTC
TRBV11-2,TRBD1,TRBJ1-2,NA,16,CASSPRPDRGVEGYTF,TGTGCCAGCAGCCCCCGGCCCGACAGGGGAGTCGAGGGCTACACCTTC
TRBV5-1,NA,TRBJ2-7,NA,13,CASSQKKGYEQYF,TGCGCCAGCAGCCAAAAAAAGGGATACGAGCAGTACTTC
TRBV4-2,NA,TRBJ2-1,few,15,CASSSGGASYNEQFF,TGTGCCAGCAGCTCAGGGGGGGCCTCCTACAATGAGCAGTTCTTC
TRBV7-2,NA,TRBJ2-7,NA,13,CASSLGNSYEQYF,TGTGCCAGCAGCTTAGGGAACTCCTACGAGCAGTACTTC
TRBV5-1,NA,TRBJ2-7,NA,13,CASSIGLSSEQYF,TGCGCCAGCAGCATCGGGCTCTCCTCCGAGCAGTACTTC
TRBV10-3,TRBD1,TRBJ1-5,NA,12,CAISGAGDRVDF,TGTGCCATCAGTGGGGCCGGGGACAGGGTAGATTTT
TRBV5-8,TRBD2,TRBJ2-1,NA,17,CASSLLAGGPAGNEQFF,TGTGCCAGCAGCCTCCTAGCGGGGGGGCCAGCGGGGAATGAGCAGTTCTTC
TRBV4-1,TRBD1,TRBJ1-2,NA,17,CASSQGVLRDRVGGYTF,TGCGCCAGCAGCCAAGGTGTTCTTCGGGACAGGGTCGGTGGCTACACCTTC
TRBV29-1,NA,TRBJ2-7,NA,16,CSVVGGTGTISYEQYF,TGCAGCGTTGTGGGGGGGACGGGGACAATCTCCTACGAGCAGTACTTC
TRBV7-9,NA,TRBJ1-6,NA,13,CASSHLRSPPLHF,TGTGCCAGCAGCCACCTGAGGAGTCCACCCCTCCACTTT
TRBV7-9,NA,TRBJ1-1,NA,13,CASSWSGDTEAFF,TGTGCCAGCAGCTGGTCCGGGGACACTGAAGCTTTCTTT
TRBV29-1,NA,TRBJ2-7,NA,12,CSVVRGSYEQYF,TGCAGCGTTGTGCGGGGCTCCTACGAGCAGTACTTC
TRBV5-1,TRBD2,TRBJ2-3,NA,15,CASSLPSGISDTQYF,TGCGCCAGCAGCTTGCCTAGCGGGATTTCAGATACGCAGTATTTT